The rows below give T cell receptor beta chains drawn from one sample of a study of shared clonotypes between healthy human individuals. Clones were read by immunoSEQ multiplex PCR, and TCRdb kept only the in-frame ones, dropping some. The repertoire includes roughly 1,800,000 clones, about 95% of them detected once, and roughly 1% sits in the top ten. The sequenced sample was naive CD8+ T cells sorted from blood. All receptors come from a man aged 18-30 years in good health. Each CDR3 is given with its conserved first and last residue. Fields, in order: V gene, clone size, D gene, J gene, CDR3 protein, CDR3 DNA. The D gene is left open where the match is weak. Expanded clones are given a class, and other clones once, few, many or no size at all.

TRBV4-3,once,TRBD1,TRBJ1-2,CASSPLEGAYGYTF,TGCGCCAGCAGCCCTCTTGAGGGGGCCTATGGCTACACCTTC
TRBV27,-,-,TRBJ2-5,CASSLSGYGETQYF,TGTGCCAGCAGTTTATCGGGGTATGGGGAGACCCAGTACTTC
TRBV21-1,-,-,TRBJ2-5,CANGVDSIRIETQYF,TGTGCCAACGGCGTTGACAGCATAAGGATAGAGACCCAGTACTTC
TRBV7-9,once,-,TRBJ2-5,CASSHPSGLQETQYF,TGTGCCAGCAGCCATCCATCGGGTCTCCAAGAGACCCAGTACTTC
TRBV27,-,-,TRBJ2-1,CASRLGGGYSYNEQFF,TGTGCCAGCAGGTTGGGTGGGGGCTACTCCTACAATGAGCAGTTCTTC
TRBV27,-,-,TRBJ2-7,CASSFLASSYEQYF,TGTGCCAGCAGTTTTCTGGCCTCCTCCTACGAGCAGTACTTC
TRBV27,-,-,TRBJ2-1,CASSFPGRDNEQFF,TGTGCCAGCAGTTTTCCCGGGCGGGACAATGAGCAGTTCTTC
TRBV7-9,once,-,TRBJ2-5,CASSLKLQGGTQYF,TGTGCCAGCAGCTTAAAACTTCAGGGGGGGACCCAGTACTTC
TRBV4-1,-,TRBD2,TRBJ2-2,CASSPQGTRANTGELFF,TGCGCCAGCAGCCCCCAAGGGACTAGGGCGAACACCGGGGAGCTGTTTTTT
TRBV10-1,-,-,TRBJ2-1,CASSETTDSYNEQFF,TGCGCCAGCAGTGAAACTACAGACTCCTACAATGAGCAGTTCTTC